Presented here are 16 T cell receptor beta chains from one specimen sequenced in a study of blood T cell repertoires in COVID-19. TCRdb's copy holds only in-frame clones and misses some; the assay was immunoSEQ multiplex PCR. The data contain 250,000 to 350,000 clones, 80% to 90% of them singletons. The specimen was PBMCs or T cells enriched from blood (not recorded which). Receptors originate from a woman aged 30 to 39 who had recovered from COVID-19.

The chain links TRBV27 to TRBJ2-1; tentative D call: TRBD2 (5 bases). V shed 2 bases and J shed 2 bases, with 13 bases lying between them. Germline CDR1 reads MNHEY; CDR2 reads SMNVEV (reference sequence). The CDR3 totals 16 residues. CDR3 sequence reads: CASSLVEDFPYNEQFF. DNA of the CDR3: TGTGCCAGCAGTTTAGTAGAGGACTTCCCCTACAATGAGCAGTTCTTC.

The CDR3 region is CASSEELPSGQPQHF. CDR3 sequence (DNA): TGTGCCAGCAGTGAGGAACTCCCTTCGGGGCAGCCCCAGCATTTT. This rearrangement joins TRBV2 to TRBJ1-5; D uncertain. The CDR3 contains 15 residues. CDR1 SNHLY and CDR2 FYNNEI come from the germline V gene. Between the trimmed V and J ends, which lost 3 bases and 7 bases, there was a span of 16 bases.

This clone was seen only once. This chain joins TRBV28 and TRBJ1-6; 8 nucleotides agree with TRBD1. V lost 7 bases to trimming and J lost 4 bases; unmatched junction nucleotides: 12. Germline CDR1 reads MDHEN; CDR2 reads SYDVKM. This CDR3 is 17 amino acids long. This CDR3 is CASMSETDRVYNSPLHF. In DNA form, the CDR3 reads TGTGCCAGCATGTCAGAGACGGACAGGGTGTATAATTCACCCCTCCACTTT.

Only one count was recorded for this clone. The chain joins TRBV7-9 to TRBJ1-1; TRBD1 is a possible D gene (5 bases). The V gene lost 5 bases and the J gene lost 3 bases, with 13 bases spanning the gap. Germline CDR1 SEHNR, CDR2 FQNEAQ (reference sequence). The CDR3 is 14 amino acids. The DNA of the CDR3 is TGTGCCAGCAGCCCAGGGCAGGGTGACACTGAAGCTTTCTTT. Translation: CASSPGQGDTEAFF.

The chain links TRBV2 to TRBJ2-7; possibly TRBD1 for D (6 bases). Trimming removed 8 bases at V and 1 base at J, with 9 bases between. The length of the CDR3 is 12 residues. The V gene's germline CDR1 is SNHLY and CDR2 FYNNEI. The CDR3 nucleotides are TGTGCCAGCGGGGGACATTCCTACGAGCAGTACTTC. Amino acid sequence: CASGGHSYEQYF.

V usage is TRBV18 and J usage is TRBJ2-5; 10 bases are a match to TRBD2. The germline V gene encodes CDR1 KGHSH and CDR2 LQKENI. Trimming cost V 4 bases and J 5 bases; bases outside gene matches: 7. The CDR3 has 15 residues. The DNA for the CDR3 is TGTGCCAGCTCACACCTAGCGGGGGCAAGGGAGACCCAGTACTTC. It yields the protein CASSHLAGARETQYF.

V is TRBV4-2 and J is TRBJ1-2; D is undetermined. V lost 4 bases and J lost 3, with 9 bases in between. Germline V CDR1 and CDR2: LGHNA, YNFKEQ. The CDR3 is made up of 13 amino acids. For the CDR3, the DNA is TGTGCCAGCAGCCGTCAGCGGGACTATGGCTACACCTTC. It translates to CASSRQRDYGYTF.

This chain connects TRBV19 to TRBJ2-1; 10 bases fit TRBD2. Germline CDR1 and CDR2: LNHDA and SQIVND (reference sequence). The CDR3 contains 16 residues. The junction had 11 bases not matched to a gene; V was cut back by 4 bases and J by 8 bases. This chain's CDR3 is CASSRGPSGSVDEQFF. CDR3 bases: TGTGCCAGTAGTAGGGGACCTAGCGGGAGTGTGGATGAGCAGTTCTTC. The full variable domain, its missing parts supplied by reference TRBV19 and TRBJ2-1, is DGGITQSPKYLFRKEGQNVTLSCEQNLNHDAMYWYRQDPGQGLRLIYYSQIVNDFQKGDIAEGYSVSREKKESFPLTVTSAQKNPTAFYLCASSRGPSGSVDEQFFGPGTRLTVL.

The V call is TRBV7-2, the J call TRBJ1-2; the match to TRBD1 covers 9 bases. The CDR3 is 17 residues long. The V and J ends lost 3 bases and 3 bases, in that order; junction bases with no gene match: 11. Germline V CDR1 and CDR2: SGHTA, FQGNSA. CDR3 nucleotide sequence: TGTGCCAGCAGCTTCTTCAGGCCTCGGACAGGGGACTATGGCTACACCTTC. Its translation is CASSFFRPRTGDYGYTF.

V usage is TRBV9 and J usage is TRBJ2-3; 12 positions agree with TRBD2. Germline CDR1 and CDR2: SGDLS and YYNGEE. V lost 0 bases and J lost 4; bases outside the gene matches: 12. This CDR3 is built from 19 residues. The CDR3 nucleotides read TGTGCCAGCAGCGTAGGCGGGACACTAGCGGGGGGTAGGGCAGATACGCAGTATTTT. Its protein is CASSVGGTLAGGRADTQYF. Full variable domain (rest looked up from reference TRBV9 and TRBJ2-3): DSGVTQTPKHLITATGQRVTLRCSPRSGDLSVYWYQQSLDQGLQFLIQYYNGEERAKGNILERFSAQQFPDLHSELNLSSLELGDSALYFCASSVGGTLAGGRADTQYFGPGTRLTVL.

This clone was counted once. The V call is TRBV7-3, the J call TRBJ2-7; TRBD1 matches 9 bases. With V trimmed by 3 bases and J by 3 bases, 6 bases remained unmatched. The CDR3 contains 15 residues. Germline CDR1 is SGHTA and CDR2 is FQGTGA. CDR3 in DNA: TGTGCCAGCAGCTTCGGGACAGGGCAAAACTACGAGCAGTACTTC. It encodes CASSFGTGQNYEQYF.

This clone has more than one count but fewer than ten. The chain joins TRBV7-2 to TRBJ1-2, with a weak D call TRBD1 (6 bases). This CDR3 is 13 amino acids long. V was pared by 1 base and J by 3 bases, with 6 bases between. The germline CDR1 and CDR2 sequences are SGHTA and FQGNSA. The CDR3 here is CASSLDRDYGYTF. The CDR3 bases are TGTGCCAGCAGCTTAGACAGGGACTATGGCTACACCTTC.

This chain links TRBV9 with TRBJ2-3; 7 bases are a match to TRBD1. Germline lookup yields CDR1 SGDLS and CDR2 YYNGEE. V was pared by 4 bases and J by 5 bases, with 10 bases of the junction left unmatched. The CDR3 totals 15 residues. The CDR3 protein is CASSLRQGEGDTQYF. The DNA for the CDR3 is TGTGCCAGCAGCCTAAGACAGGGCGAGGGAGATACGCAGTATTTT. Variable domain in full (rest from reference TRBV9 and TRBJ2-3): DSGVTQTPKHLITATGQRVTLRCSPRSGDLSVYWYQQSLDQGLQFLIQYYNGEERAKGNILERFSAQQFPDLHSELNLSSLELGDSALYFCASSLRQGEGDTQYFGPGTRLTVL.

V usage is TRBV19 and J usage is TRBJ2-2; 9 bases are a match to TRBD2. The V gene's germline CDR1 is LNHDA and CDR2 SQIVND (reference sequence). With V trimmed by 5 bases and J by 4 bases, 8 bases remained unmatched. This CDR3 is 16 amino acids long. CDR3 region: CASSYLSGGFTGELFF. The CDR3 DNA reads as TGTGCCAGTAGTTATTTAAGCGGGGGGTTCACCGGGGAGCTGTTTTTT.

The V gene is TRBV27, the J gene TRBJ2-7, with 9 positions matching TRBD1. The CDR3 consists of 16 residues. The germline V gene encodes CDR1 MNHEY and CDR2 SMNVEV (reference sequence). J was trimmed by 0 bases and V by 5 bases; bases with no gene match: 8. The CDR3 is CASSILPGQGSYEQYF. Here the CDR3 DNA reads TGTGCCAGCAGTATTCTTCCGGGACAGGGCTCCTACGAGCAGTACTTC.

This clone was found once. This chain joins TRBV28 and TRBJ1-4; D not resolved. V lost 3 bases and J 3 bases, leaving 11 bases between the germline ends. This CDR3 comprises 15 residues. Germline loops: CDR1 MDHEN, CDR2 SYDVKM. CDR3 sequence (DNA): TGTGCCAGCAGTTTCCGGTCCAGGCCTAATGAAAAACTGTTTTTT. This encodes CASSFRSRPNEKLFF.